The rows below give T cell receptor beta chains drawn from one sample of a study of cytomegalovirus exposure and HLA in healthy donors. TCRdb's table, derived via immunoSEQ multiplex PCR, lists solely in-frame clones and lacks some. There are 100,000 to 120,000 clones in the sample; around 80% occur only once, and 5% to 6.5% lies in the top ten. The sequenced sample was PBMCs. The receptors shown here come from a man aged 18 to 30 in good health and CMV-seronegative. Each CDR3 is given with its conserved first and last residue. D genes are given only for firm matches. Only some rows state a clone size, as once, few, many or a class for expanded clones.

>TRBV29-1|TRBJ2-7|TRBD1|few
TGCAGCGTTATAGGACAGGGGCGCAACGAGCAGTACTTC
CSVIGQGRNEQYF
>TRBV18|TRBJ2-1|TRBD2|.
TGTGCCAGCTCACCATCAGCGGGAGCTTACAATGAGCAGTTCTTC
CASSPSAGAYNEQFF
>TRBV7-9|TRBJ2-7|.|.
TGTGCCAGCAGCTTACAGGTGTCCTACGAGCAGTACTTC
CASSLQVSYEQYF
>TRBV27|TRBJ2-7|TRBD1|.
TGTGCCAGCAGTCCCCCCGGGACAGGTTCCGAGCAGTACTTC
CASSPPGTGSEQYF
>TRBV6-5|TRBJ1-1|.|few
TGTGCCAGCAGACTAGATTTAGTGAACACTGAAGCTTTCTTT
CASRLDLVNTEAFF
>TRBV5-1|TRBJ2-1|TRBD2|.
TGCGCCAGCAGCTCTACGGGACTAGCGGCACCATACAATGAGCAGTTCTTC
CASSSTGLAAPYNEQFF
>TRBV7-2|TRBJ2-3|TRBD2|.
TGTGCCAGCAGCTCTACGGCGGGCGGGAGTAGATCAGATACGCAGTATTTT
CASSSTAGGSRSDTQYF
>TRBV2|TRBJ2-1|.|.
TGTGCCAGCCTCTTAATTGGTAGCGCCGGGTATGAGCAGTTCTTC
CASLLIGSAGYEQFF
>TRBV28|TRBJ1-2|.|.
TGTGCCAGCAGCTCATCCCGGGACATCTATGGCTACACCTTC
CASSSSRDIYGYTF
>TRBV11-2|TRBJ2-5|TRBD1|.
TGTGCCAGCAGCCTATTAAGGACAGGGGGCCAAGAGACCCAGTACTTC
CASSLLRTGGQETQYF
>TRBV11-1|TRBJ2-7|TRBD1|.
TGTGCCAGCACCAAATTCCCACAGGGGGACAACGAGCAGTACTTC
CASTKFPQGDNEQYF
>TRBV11-2|TRBJ2-1|.|.
TGTGCCAGCAGCCAAGCGGGTTCCTACAATGAGCAGTTCTTC
CASSQAGSYNEQFF
>TRBV4-1|TRBJ1-1|TRBD1|.
TGCGCCAGCAGCCTCGTGGACAGGGAGAACACTGAAGCTTTCTTT
CASSLVDRENTEAFF
>TRBV10-3|TRBJ2-3|TRBD2|.
TGTGCCATCAGTGGTCGGGGGACTAGCGGGAGCACTAGCACAGATACGCAGTATTTT
CAISGRGTSGSTSTDTQYF
>TRBV14|TRBJ2-1|.|.
TGTGCCAGCAGCCTCGATCTAGCGAGGGGGCAGTTCTTC
CASSLDLARGQFF
>TRBV29-1|TRBJ1-4|TRBD1|.
TGCAGCGCTACTACAGGGGGCGATGAAAAACTGTTTTTT
CSATTGGDEKLFF
>TRBV5-1|TRBJ1-1|TRBD1|once
TGCGCCAGCAGCTACCCCGGACAGGGGGTTGAAGCTTTCTTT
CASSYPGQGVEAFF
>TRBV2|TRBJ1-1|.|.
TGTGCCAGCAGGTTACCCCGACAGTACACTGAAGCTTTCTTT
CASRLPRQYTEAFF
>TRBV5-1|TRBJ2-7|TRBD1|.
TGCGCCAGCAGCTTTACCACAGGGGTTTCAACCTACGAGCAGTACTTC
CASSFTTGVSTYEQYF
>TRBV5-1|TRBJ2-3|.|.
TGCGCCAGCAGCAAGAAACAGGGCACAGATACGCAGTATTTT
CASSKKQGTDTQYF
>TRBV6-5|TRBJ2-1|.|.
TGTGCCAGCAGGAGCCAGGCGAGGCAGTTCTTC
CASRSQARQFF
>TRBV29-1|TRBJ1-1|.|few
TGCAGCGTTGTTTTGAGGGAGGGCACTGAAGCTTTCTTT
CSVVLREGTEAFF
>TRBV11-2|TRBJ1-2|.|.
TGTGCCAGCAGCTCGGACACGGCGGGAGGCTACACCTTC
CASSSDTAGGYTF
>TRBV6-6|TRBJ1-5|.|.
TGTGCCAGCAGTCCCTCAGATAGCAATCAGCCCCAGCATTTT
CASSPSDSNQPQHF
>TRBV5-5|TRBJ2-7|TRBD2|.
TGTGCCAGCAGCGAGGGACTAGCGGTCTACGAGCAGTACTTC
CASSEGLAVYEQYF
>TRBV9|TRBJ2-5|TRBD1|.
TGTGCCAGCAGCCCTACTCCGGGACAGGGGTTGTCACAAGAGACCCAGTACTTC
CASSPTPGQGLSQETQYF
>TRBV14|TRBJ1-1|.|.
TGTGCCAGCAGCGCCCTCCTTGCGTCTGAAGCTTTCTTT
CASSALLASEAFF
>TRBV1|TRBJ2-1|.|.
TGCACCAGCAGCCTTCTCCGGGGGGTTGGGCAGTTCTTC
CTSSLLRGVGQFF
>TRBV18|TRBJ2-2|.|few
TGTGCCAGCTCACCATGGGCTGGATCCAAGGACACCGGGGAGCTGTTTTTT
CASSPWAGSKDTGELFF
>TRBV2|TRBJ2-5|TRBD2|.
TGTGCCAGCTATGCGGGAGGCCCCCAAGAGACCCAGTACTTC
CASYAGGPQETQYF
>TRBV18|TRBJ1-2|.|.
TGTGCCAGCTCACCGATCGGACGGACTCATGGCTATGGCTACACCTTC
CASSPIGRTHGYGYTF
>TRBV9|TRBJ2-1|TRBD2|.
TGTGCCAGCAGCGTAGTTCCTCTAGCGGGATCCTCCTACAATGAGCAGTTCTTC
CASSVVPLAGSSYNEQFF
>TRBV13|TRBJ2-3|TRBD1|few
TGTGCCAGCAGCTTCCGGGACAGAGGCACAGATACGCAGTATTTT
CASSFRDRGTDTQYF
>TRBV4-2|TRBJ2-7|.|.
TGTGCCAGCAGCCAGTGGGGCCTTGGGGCTGAAAACTACGAGCAGTACTTC
CASSQWGLGAENYEQYF
>TRBV6-5|TRBJ1-6|.|.
TGTGCCAGCATGGGCAGGGGTTTCGGTTCACCCCTCCACTTT
CASMGRGFGSPLHF
>TRBV5-1|TRBJ2-7|TRBD1|.
TGCGCCAGCAGATCTGGACAGGGGAGCGACGAGCAGTACTTC
CASRSGQGSDEQYF
>TRBV2|TRBJ2-5|.|.
TGTGCCAGCGCGGCCTCGGAGACCCAGTACTTC
CASAASETQYF
>TRBV28|TRBJ1-1|.|.
TGTGCCAGCCACTCGGTGGGGCATCCGGCAGGCGCTGAAGCTTTCTTT
CASHSVGHPAGAEAFF
>TRBV10-3|TRBJ2-7|TRBD2|.
TGTGCCATCGGCGGGGGGTACGAGCAGTACTTC
CAIGGGYEQYF
>TRBV5-1|TRBJ2-7|TRBD2|.
TGCGCCAGCAGCTCGAGTCTAGCGGGAGGGCCAGATGAGCAGTACTTC
CASSSSLAGGPDEQYF
>TRBV5-4|TRBJ2-1|TRBD2|.
TGTGCCAGCAGCTCACCGGCGCGGGGGGTCGATGAGCAGTTCTTC
CASSSPARGVDEQFF
>TRBV28|TRBJ1-2|.|.
TGTGCCAGCAGTTTATCGAGTGGCTACACCTTC
CASSLSSGYTF
>TRBV6-6|TRBJ2-1|TRBD2|.
TGTGCCAGCAGTTACCCGGGACTAGCGAGGGGAAATGAGCAGTTCTTC
CASSYPGLARGNEQFF
>TRBV11-3|TRBJ1-4|.|.
TGTGCCAGCAGCACCCAGGGTGACCGTGAAAAACTGTTTTTT
CASSTQGDREKLFF
>TRBV11-2|TRBJ2-1|TRBD2|few
TGTGCCAGCAGCCCCCGGGAGGGGAGTGAGCAGTTCTTC
CASSPREGSEQFF
>TRBV7-9|TRBJ1-1|.|.
TGTGCCAGCAGCTCGGGGTGGGAAGCTTTCTTT
CASSSGWEAFF
>TRBV5-1|TRBJ2-5|TRBD1|.
TGCGCCAGCAGCCTCGGGGACAGGACCCAAGAGACCCAGTACTTC
CASSLGDRTQETQYF
>TRBV27|TRBJ2-5|TRBD2|.
TGTGCCAGCAGTTTAGTAGCGGGAGTAGGAGAGACCCAGTACTTC
CASSLVAGVGETQYF
>TRBV29-1|TRBJ2-7|TRBD1|.
TGCAGCACCCTCCGACAGGGCCACGAGCAGTACTTC
CSTLRQGHEQYF